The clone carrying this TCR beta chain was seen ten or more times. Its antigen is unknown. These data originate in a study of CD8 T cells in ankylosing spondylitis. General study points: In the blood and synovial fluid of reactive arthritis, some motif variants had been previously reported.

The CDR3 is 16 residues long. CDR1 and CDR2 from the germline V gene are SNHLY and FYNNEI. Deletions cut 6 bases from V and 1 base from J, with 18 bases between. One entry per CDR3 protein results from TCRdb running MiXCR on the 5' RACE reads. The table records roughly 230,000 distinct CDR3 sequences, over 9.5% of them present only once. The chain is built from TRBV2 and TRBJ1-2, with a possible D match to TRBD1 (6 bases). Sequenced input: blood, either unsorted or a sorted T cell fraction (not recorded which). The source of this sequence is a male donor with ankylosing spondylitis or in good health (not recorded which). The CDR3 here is CASRIFGTTNNYGYTF. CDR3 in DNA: TGTGCCAGCAGGATATTCGGGACAACCAATAACTATGGCTACACCTTC. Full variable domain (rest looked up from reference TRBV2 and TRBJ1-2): EPEVTQTPSHQVTQMGQEVILRCVPISNHLYFYWYRQILGQKVEFLVSFYNNEISEKSEIFDDQFSVERPDGSNFTLKIRSTKLEDSAMYFCASRIFGTTNNYGYTFGSGTRLTVV.